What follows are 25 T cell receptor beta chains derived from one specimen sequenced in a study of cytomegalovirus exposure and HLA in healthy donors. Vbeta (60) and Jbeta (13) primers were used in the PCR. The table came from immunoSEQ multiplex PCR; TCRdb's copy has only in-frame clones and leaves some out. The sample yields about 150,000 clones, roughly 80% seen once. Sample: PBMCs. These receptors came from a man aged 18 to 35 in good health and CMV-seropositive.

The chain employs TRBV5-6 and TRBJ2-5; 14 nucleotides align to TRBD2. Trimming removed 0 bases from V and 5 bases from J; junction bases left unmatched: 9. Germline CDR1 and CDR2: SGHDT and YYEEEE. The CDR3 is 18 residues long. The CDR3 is CASSLVGTSGSWGETQYF. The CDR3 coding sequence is TGTGCCAGCAGCTTGGTAGGGACTAGCGGGAGTTGGGGGGAGACCCAGTACTTC.

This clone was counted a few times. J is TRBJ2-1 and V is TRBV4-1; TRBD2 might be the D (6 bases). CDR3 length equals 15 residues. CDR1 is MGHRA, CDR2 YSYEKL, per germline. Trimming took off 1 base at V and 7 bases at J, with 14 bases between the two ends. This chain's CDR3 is CASSQGVEGYNEQFF. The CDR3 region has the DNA TGCGCCAGCAGCCAAGGGGTGGAGGGTTATAATGAGCAGTTCTTC.

CDR3 sequence: CASSQEGQGAFGYTF. The CDR3 DNA follows: TGCGCCAGCAGCCAAGAGGGACAGGGGGCTTTTGGCTACACCTTC. The genes are TRBV4-1 and TRBJ1-2, with 12 bases matching TRBD1. CDR3 length equals 15 residues. The junction had 3 bases not matched to a gene; V was cut back by 0 bases and J by 7 bases. CDR1 is MGHRA and CDR2 is YSYEKL in the germline V gene.

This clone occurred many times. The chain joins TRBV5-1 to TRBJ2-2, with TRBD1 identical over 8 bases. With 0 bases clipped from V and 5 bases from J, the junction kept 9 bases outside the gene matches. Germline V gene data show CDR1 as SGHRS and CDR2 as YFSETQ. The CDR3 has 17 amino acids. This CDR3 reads CASSLALRTGPTGELFF. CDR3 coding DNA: TGCGCCAGCAGCTTGGCCCTAAGGACAGGGCCTACCGGGGAGCTGTTTTTT.

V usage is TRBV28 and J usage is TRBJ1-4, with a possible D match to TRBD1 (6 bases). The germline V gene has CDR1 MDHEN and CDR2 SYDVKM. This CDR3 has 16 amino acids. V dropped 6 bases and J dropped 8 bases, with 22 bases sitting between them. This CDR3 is CASSRRQTGLGEKLFF. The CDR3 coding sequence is TGTGCCAGCAGCCGAAGACAAACAGGGTTGGGGGAAAAACTGTTTTTT.

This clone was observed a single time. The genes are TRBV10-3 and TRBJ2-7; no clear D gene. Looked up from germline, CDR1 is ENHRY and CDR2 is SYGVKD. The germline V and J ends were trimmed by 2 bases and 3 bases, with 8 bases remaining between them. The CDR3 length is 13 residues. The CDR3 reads CAISEGQNYEQYF. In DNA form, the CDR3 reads TGTGCCATCAGTGAGGGGCAGAACTACGAGCAGTACTTC.

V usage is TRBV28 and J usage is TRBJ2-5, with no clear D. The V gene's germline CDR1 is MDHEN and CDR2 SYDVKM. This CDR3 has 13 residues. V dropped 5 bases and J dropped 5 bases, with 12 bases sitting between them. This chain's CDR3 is CASSPPLLETQYF. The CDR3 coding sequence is TGTGCCAGCAGTCCTCCTCTATTGGAGACCCAGTACTTC.

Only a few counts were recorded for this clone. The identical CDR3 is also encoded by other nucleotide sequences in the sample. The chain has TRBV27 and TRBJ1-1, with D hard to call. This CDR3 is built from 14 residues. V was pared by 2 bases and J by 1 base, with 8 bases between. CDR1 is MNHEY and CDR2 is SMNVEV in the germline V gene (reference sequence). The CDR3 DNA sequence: TGTGCCAGCAGTTTAAGGCGGGCGAACACTGAAGCTTTCTTT. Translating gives CASSLRRANTEAFF.

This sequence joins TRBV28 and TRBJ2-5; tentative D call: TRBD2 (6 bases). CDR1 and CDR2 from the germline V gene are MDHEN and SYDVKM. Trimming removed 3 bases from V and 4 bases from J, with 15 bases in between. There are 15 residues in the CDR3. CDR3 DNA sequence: TGTGCCAGCAGTTTTATGGCGGGATCCCCAGAGACCCAGTACTTC. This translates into CASSFMAGSPETQYF.

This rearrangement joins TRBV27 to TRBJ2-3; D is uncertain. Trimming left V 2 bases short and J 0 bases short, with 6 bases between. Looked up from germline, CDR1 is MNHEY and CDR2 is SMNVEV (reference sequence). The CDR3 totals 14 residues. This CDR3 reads CASSLSTSTDTQYF. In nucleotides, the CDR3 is TGTGCCAGCAGTTTAAGCACTAGCACAGATACGCAGTATTTT.

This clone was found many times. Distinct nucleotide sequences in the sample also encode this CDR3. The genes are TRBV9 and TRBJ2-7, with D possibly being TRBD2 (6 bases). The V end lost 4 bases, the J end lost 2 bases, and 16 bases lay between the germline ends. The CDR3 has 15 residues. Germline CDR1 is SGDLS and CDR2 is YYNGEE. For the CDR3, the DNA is TGTGCCAGCAGCCCGGACGGAGGCGGGACCTACGAGCAGTACTTC. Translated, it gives CASSPDGGGTYEQYF.

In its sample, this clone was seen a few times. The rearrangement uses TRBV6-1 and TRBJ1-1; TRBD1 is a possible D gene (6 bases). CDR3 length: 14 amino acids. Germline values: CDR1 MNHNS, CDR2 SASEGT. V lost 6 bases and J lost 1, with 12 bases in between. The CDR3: CASRKDRANTEAFF. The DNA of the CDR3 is TGTGCCAGCAGAAAGGACAGAGCGAACACTGAAGCTTTCTTT.

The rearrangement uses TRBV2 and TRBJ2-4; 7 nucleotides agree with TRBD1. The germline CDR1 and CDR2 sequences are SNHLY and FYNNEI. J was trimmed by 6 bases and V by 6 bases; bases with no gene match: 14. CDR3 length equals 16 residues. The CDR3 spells CASSPSTGSSGNIQYF. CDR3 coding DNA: TGTGCCAGCAGCCCGTCGACAGGGTCCAGCGGAAACATTCAGTACTTC.

Here the CDR3 reads CASSLNGVNTEAFF. The CDR3 nucleotides are TGTGCCAGCAGTTTAAACGGAGTCAACACTGAAGCTTTCTTT. The gene calls are TRBV27 and TRBJ1-1, with unresolved D. The germline V gene has CDR1 MNHEY and CDR2 SMNVEV (reference sequence). V was clipped by 2 bases and J by 2 bases, with 9 bases between them. The CDR3 runs 14 residues.

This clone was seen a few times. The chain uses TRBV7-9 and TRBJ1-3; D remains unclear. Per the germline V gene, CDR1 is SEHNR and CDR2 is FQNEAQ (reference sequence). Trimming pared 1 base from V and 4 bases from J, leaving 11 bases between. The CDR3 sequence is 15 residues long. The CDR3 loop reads CASSLGGVGGNTIYF. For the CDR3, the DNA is TGTGCCAGCAGCTTAGGTGGAGTTGGAGGAAACACCATATATTTT.

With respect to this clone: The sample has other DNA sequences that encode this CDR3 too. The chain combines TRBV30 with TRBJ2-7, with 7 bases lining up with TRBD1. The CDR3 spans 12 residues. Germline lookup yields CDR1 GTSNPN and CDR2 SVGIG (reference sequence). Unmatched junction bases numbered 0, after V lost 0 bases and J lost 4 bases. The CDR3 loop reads CAWSVQGYEQYF. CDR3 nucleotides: TGTGCCTGGAGTGTACAGGGGTACGAGCAGTACTTC.

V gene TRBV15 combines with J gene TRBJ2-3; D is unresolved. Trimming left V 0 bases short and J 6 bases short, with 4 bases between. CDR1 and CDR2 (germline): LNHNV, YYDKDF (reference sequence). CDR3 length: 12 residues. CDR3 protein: CATSRDEDTQYF. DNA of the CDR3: TGTGCCACCAGCAGAGATGAGGATACGCAGTATTTT.

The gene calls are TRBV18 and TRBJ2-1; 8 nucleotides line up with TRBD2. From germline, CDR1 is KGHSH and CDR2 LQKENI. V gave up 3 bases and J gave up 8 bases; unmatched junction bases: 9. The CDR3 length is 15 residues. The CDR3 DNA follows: TGTGCCAGCTCACCCGCTTACGGACTAGCCGATGAGCAGTTCTTC. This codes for CASSPAYGLADEQFF.

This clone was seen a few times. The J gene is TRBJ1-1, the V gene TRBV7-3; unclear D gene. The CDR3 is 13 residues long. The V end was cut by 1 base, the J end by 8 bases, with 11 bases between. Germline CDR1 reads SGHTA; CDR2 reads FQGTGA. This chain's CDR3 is CASSLNTAGEAFF. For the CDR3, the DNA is TGTGCCAGCAGCTTAAACACGGCGGGGGAAGCTTTCTTT.

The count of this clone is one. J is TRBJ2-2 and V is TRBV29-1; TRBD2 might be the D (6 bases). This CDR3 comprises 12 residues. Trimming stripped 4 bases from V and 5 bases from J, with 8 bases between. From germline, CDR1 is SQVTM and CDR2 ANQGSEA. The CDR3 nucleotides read TGCAGCGTTGTCGGGAGTACCGGGGAGCTGTTTTTT. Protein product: CSVVGSTGELFF.

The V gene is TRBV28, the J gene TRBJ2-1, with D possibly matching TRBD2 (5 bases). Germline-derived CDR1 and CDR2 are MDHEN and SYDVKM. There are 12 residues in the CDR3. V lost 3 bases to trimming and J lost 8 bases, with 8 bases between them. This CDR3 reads CASSLRVDEQFF. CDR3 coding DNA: TGTGCCAGCAGTTTGCGGGTGGATGAGCAGTTCTTC.

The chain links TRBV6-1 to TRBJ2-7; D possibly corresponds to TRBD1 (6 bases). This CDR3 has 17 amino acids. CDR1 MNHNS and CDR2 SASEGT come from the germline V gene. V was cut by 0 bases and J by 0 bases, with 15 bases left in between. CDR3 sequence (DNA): TGTGCCAGCAGTGAAGCTAGATACAAGGGGGTCTCCTACGAGCAGTACTTC. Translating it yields CASSEARYKGVSYEQYF.

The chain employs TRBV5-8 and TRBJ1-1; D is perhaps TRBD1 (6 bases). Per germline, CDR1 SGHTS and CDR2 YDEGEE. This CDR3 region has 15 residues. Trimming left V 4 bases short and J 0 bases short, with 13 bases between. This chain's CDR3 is CASSGQLLMNTEAFF. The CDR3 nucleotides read TGTGCCAGCAGCGGACAGTTGCTGATGAACACTGAAGCTTTCTTT.

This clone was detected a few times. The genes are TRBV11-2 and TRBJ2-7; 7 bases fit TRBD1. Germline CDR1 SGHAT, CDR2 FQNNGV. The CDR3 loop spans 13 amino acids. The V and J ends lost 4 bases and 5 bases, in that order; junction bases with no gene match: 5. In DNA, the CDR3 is TGTGCCAGCAGCTCTAACCAGGGGGACGAGCAGTACTTC. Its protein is CASSSNQGDEQYF.

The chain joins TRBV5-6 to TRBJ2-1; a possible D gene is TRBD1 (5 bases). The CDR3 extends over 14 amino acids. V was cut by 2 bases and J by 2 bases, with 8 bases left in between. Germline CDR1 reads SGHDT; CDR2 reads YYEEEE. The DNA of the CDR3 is TGTGCCAGCAGCTTTAGACAGACCTACAATGAGCAGTTCTTC. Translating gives CASSFRQTYNEQFF.